These 23 T cell receptor beta chains came from one sample sequenced in a study of blood T cell repertoires in COVID-19. The data were produced by immunoSEQ multiplex PCR, yet TCRdb's version contains in-frame clones alone and is incomplete. The sample lists around 260,000 clones, approximately 92% occurring once. The sample was peripheral blood. All receptors come from a person aged 18-29 years with COVID-19, enrolled during active disease.

This chain joins TRBV30 and TRBJ2-7; D is perhaps TRBD1 (5 bases). Trimming cost V 1 base and J 6 bases, with 13 bases left between them. The CDR3 is 13 amino acids. CDR1 and CDR2 from the germline V gene are GTSNPN and SVGIG (reference sequence). The CDR3 sequence: CAWSGFLQGEQYF. The DNA of the CDR3 is TGTGCCTGGAGTGGCTTCCTCCAGGGCGAGCAGTACTTC.

Here the CDR3 reads CASSFVHVDRGENIQYF. CDR3 DNA sequence: TGTGCCAGCAGTTTCGTCCACGTAGACAGGGGGGAAAACATTCAGTACTTC. This rearrangement joins TRBV28 to TRBJ2-4; 9 bases map to TRBD1. Germline V gene lookup returns CDR1 MDHEN and CDR2 SYDVKM. The trim removed 3 bases at V and 5 bases at J, leaving 11 bases unmatched. CDR3 length: 17 amino acids.

This clone appeared a single time. The chain employs TRBV28 and TRBJ2-5, with 7 nucleotides matching TRBD2. V trimming: 3 bases; J trimming: 3 bases; junction bases outside the gene matches: 1. The CDR3 runs 13 residues. CDR1 is MDHEN and CDR2 is SYDVKM in the germline V gene. CDR3 protein: CASSLGGEETQYF. In DNA form, the CDR3 reads TGTGCCAGCAGTTTGGGAGGGGAAGAGACCCAGTACTTC.

This clone occurred a few times. The chain is built from TRBV14 and TRBJ1-5; D call uncertain. The germline V and J ends were trimmed by 0 bases and 3 bases, with 9 bases remaining between them. Per germline, CDR1 SGHDN and CDR2 FVKESK. This CDR3 is 15 amino acids long. CDR3 sequence reads: CASSQDERPNQPQHF. The CDR3 nucleotides are TGTGCCAGCAGCCAAGATGAGAGGCCCAATCAGCCCCAGCATTTT. Full variable domain (missing parts from reference TRBV14 and TRBJ1-5): EAGVTQFPSHSVIEKGQTVTLRCDPISGHDNLYWYRRVMGKEIKFLLHFVKESKQDESGMPNNRFLAERTGGTYSTLKVQPAELEDSGVYFCASSQDERPNQPQHFGDGTRLSIL.

This rearrangement joins TRBV4-1 to TRBJ2-3; possible D gene TRBD1, 5 bases. Trimming removed 4 bases from V and 6 bases from J, with 5 bases in between. This CDR3 is 11 amino acids long. Germline V gives CDR1 MGHRA, CDR2 YSYEKL. CDR3 protein: CASSPGDTQYF. The CDR3 DNA follows: TGCGCCAGCAGCCCAGGGGATACGCAGTATTTT.

The J gene is TRBJ1-1, the V gene TRBV19, with unresolved D. Trimming shortened V by 4 bases and J by 2 bases, and 14 bases separated the two germline ends. The CDR3 covers 15 residues. Germline V gives CDR1 LNHDA, CDR2 SQIVND (reference sequence). CDR3 coding DNA: TGTGCCAGTAGTACCCCGAAGAGGTTAAACACTGAAGCTTTCTTT. Translated: CASSTPKRLNTEAFF. The full variable domain, completed using reference TRBV19 and TRBJ1-1, is DGGITQSPKYLFRKEGQNVTLSCEQNLNHDAMYWYRQDPGQGLRLIYYSQIVNDFQKGDIAEGYSVSREKKESFPLTVTSAQKNPTAFYLCASSTPKRLNTEAFFGQGTRLTVV.

The rearrangement links TRBV19 to TRBJ2-6, with 8 bases aligning to TRBD1. With V trimmed by 6 bases and J by 0 bases, 10 bases remained unmatched. Germline V gene lookup returns CDR1 LNHDA and CDR2 SQIVND (reference sequence). This CDR3 has 18 residues. The CDR3 DNA reads as TGTGCCAGTAGGCAATCCGGGACAGGTTTCTCTGGGGCCAACGTCCTGACTTTC. It yields the protein CASRQSGTGFSGANVLTF.

The chain is built from TRBV9 and TRBJ1-3; D is ambiguous. Germline assignment: CDR1 SGDLS and CDR2 YYNGEE. Trimming removed 0 bases at V and 0 bases at J, with 4 bases between. The CDR3 spans 14 residues. Here the CDR3 reads CASSVDISGNTIYF. CDR3 sequence (DNA): TGTGCCAGCAGCGTAGACATCTCTGGAAACACCATATATTTT.

This chain connects TRBV7-9 to TRBJ2-1; 13 bases are a match to TRBD2. From germline, CDR1 is SEHNR and CDR2 FQNEAQ (reference sequence). J gave up 2 bases and V 3 bases, and 4 bases lay outside the gene matches. The CDR3 runs to 17 residues. CDR3: CASSFGLAGEAYNEQFF. The CDR3 nucleotides are TGTGCCAGCAGCTTCGGACTAGCGGGAGAAGCCTACAATGAGCAGTTCTTC.

V gene TRBV5-4 combines with J gene TRBJ1-1; 8 positions match TRBD1. Germline V gene data show CDR1 as SGHNT and CDR2 as YYREEE (reference sequence). The CDR3 covers 16 residues. V lost 4 bases to trimming and J lost 2 bases; unmatched junction nucleotides: 10. CDR3 nucleotides: TGTGCCAGCAGCCCAGGACAGGGACAACTTAACACTGAAGCTTTCTTT. Its translation: CASSPGQGQLNTEAFF.

This clone appeared a few times. The CDR3 spells CASSVQREETQYF. The DNA of the CDR3 is TGTGCCAGCAGTGTCCAGCGGGAAGAGACCCAGTACTTC. The chain links TRBV2 to TRBJ2-5, with D tentatively TRBD2 (6 bases). The germline V gene encodes CDR1 SNHLY and CDR2 FYNNEI. V lost 4 bases to trimming and J lost 3 bases, with 9 bases between them. The CDR3 is made up of 13 amino acids.

This chain uses TRBV14 with TRBJ2-4, with D possibly matching TRBD2 (5 bases). Trimming shortened V by 4 bases and J by 4 bases, and 8 bases separated the two germline ends. Germline loops: CDR1 SGHDN, CDR2 FVKESK. This CDR3 has 13 amino acids. CDR3: CASSLRTKNIQYF. The CDR3 DNA sequence: TGTGCCAGCAGCCTTAGGACTAAAAACATTCAGTACTTC.

V is TRBV6-1 and J is TRBJ2-1; TRBD2 might be the D (6 bases). Germline values: CDR1 MNHNS, CDR2 SASEGT. The V gene lost 1 base and the J gene lost 4 bases, with 11 bases spanning the gap. CDR3 length: 15 amino acids. CDR3 protein: CASSEGLGTYNEQFF. As DNA, the CDR3 is TGTGCCAGCAGTGAAGGATTGGGGACTTACAATGAGCAGTTCTTC.

V usage is TRBV2 and J usage is TRBJ2-5, with 7 positions matching TRBD1. The CDR3 runs to 12 residues. V was pared by 9 bases and J by 1 base, with 2 bases of the junction left unmatched. Germline assignment: CDR1 SNHLY and CDR2 FYNNEI. CDR3 amino acids: CARGQSQETQYF. For the CDR3, the DNA is TGTGCCAGGGGACAGTCCCAAGAGACCCAGTACTTC.

This rearrangement joins TRBV7-9 to TRBJ2-7; TRBD2 aligns across 11 bases. The trim removed 3 bases at V and 3 bases at J, leaving 4 bases unmatched. The CDR3 is made up of 15 amino acids. CDR1 is SEHNR, CDR2 FQNEAQ, per germline (reference sequence). Written as DNA, the CDR3 is TGTGCCAGCAGCTTCACGACTAGCGGGGACTACGAGCAGTACTTC. Amino acids: CASSFTTSGDYEQYF.

Here the CDR3 DNA reads TGTGCCAGCAGTCGACAGGGAGCCTATGGCTACACCTTC. It translates to CASSRQGAYGYTF. The rearrangement links TRBV6-5 to TRBJ1-2, with 7 bases that match TRBD1. In germline, CDR1 is MNHEY, CDR2 SVGAGI. The CDR3 is 13 residues long. V was clipped by 5 bases and J by 4 bases; unmatched bases: 4.

The CDR3 spells CATSDFGTGVNEQFF. The CDR3 DNA follows: TGTGCCACCAGTGATTTCGGGACAGGGGTCAATGAGCAGTTCTTC. The gene calls are TRBV24-1 and TRBJ2-1; 10 bases are a match to TRBD1. J lost 6 bases, V lost 1 base, and 2 bases had no gene match. CDR1 KGHDR and CDR2 SFDVKD come from the germline V gene. The CDR3 is 15 residues long.

By share, this clone counts as medium-sized (0.01 to 0.1%). The CDR3 coding sequence is TGTGCCACCAGTGACGCGACAGGGGGCTTGGGCGAGCAGTACTTC. It specifies CATSDATGGLGEQYF. V usage is TRBV24-1 and J usage is TRBJ2-7, with 10 bases fitting TRBD1. Germline loops: CDR1 KGHDR, CDR2 SFDVKD. Trimming removed 4 bases from V and 6 bases from J; junction bases left unmatched: 8. The CDR3 spans 15 residues.

The V gene is TRBV5-1, the J gene TRBJ1-3; D is unresolved. Germline lookup yields CDR1 SGHRS and CDR2 YFSETQ. The germline V and J ends were trimmed by 0 bases and 0 bases, with 10 bases remaining between them. The CDR3 covers 16 residues. CDR3 loop: CASSLERSSSGNTIYF. The CDR3 coding sequence is TGCGCCAGCAGCTTGGAGAGGTCGAGCTCTGGAAACACCATATATTTT.

Written as DNA, the CDR3 is TGTGCCACCAGTGATAGGGGGACAGGGAAGGGCCTTTATGGCTACACCTTC. This translates into CATSDRGTGKGLYGYTF. The rearrangement joins TRBV24-1 to TRBJ1-2, with 9 bases that match TRBD1. The ends lost 3 bases at V and 5 bases at J; junction bases unmatched: 12. This CDR3 contains 17 residues. Per germline, CDR1 KGHDR and CDR2 SFDVKD.

The chain combines TRBV6-5 with TRBJ1-1; D call uncertain. The CDR3 spans 14 residues. V lost 5 bases, J lost 2 bases, and 12 bases lay in between. Germline CDR1 reads MNHEY; CDR2 reads SVGAGI. DNA of the CDR3: TGTGCCAGCAGTCTTTCAACTATTAACACTGAAGCTTTCTTT. Its protein is CASSLSTINTEAFF.

The chain couples TRBV9 to TRBJ2-1, with 8 bases lining up with TRBD2. V shed 4 bases, J shed 0 bases, and the junction held 3 bases outside the gene matches. The CDR3 loop spans 15 amino acids. The germline V gene encodes CDR1 SGDLS and CDR2 YYNGEE. CDR3 amino acids: CASSYSGISYNEQFF. The CDR3 nucleotides read TGTGCCAGCAGCTATAGCGGGATCTCCTACAATGAGCAGTTCTTC.

The genes are TRBV19 and TRBJ1-1, with 9 bases lining up with TRBD1. The CDR3 consists of 17 residues. CDR1 is LNHDA and CDR2 is SQIVND in the germline V gene (reference sequence). Trimming cost V 5 bases and J 3 bases; bases outside gene matches: 13. The CDR3 protein is CASSGIGTGNGDTEAFF. CDR3 bases: TGTGCCAGTAGTGGAATCGGGACAGGGAATGGGGACACTGAAGCTTTCTTT. Using reference TRBV19 and TRBJ1-1 for the parts outside the CDR3, the full variable domain is DGGITQSPKYLFRKEGQNVTLSCEQNLNHDAMYWYRQDPGQGLRLIYYSQIVNDFQKGDIAEGYSVSREKKESFPLTVTSAQKNPTAFYLCASSGIGTGNGDTEAFFGQGTRLTVV.